One and the same sample provided the 21 T cell receptor beta chains below, sequenced in a study of identical twins. TCRdb passed the 5' RACE reads through MiXCR, listing each CDR3 protein once. In the table there are around 530,000 distinct CDR3 sequences, around 15% of which are singletons. This sample also appeared in a second study, on yellow fever vaccine responses in identical twins.

Sequencing was performed on CD4+ T cells sorted from blood. The receptors come from a woman aged 18-30 years in good health.

V gene TRBV7-9 combines with J gene TRBJ2-3; D gene uncertain. Germline-derived CDR1 and CDR2 are SEHNR and FQNEAQ (reference sequence). The germline V and J ends were trimmed by 5 bases and 4 bases, with 13 bases remaining between them. CDR3 length: 14 residues. The CDR3 DNA is TGTGCCAGCAGCCCTGTCGCTTTACCAGATACGCAGTATTTT. Translation gives CASSPVALPDTQYF.

This clonotype was recorded a few times. The chain is built from TRBV14 and TRBJ2-7; a possible D gene is TRBD2 (6 bases). Trimming removed 1 base from V and 3 bases from J, with 10 bases in between. Looked up from germline, CDR1 is SGHDN and CDR2 is FVKESK. This CDR3 contains 14 residues. CDR3 region: CASSQGHGSYEQYF. CDR3 DNA: TGTGCCAGCAGCCAAGGACACGGGAGCTACGAGCAGTACTTC.

CDR3 coding DNA: TGCAGTGCTGGAACCACGACAGGGGGAGGCGCAGATACGCAGTATTTT. As protein: CSAGTTTGGGADTQYF. The J gene is TRBJ2-3, the V gene TRBV20-1; 9 bases are shared with TRBD1. J lost 4 bases, V lost 5 bases, and 13 bases had no gene match. The germline gives CDR1 DFQATT, CDR2 SNEGSKA (reference sequence). The CDR3 is 16 amino acids.

This clonotype showed up many times. V gene TRBV2 combines with J gene TRBJ2-1; 13 bases map to TRBD2. The CDR3 has 15 amino acids. The germline V gene has CDR1 SNHLY and CDR2 FYNNEI. V shed 6 bases and J 7 bases; nucleotides not matched to a gene: 6. CDR3 nucleotide sequence: TGTGCCAGCAGCCCGACTAGCGGGAGGTCAAATGAGCAGTTCTTC. The encoded protein is CASSPTSGRSNEQFF.

The chain recombines TRBV6-5 with TRBJ2-1; maybe TRBD2 (6 bases). Germline V CDR1 and CDR2: MNHEY, SVGAGI. V was cut by 3 bases and J by 4 bases, with 13 bases left in between. This CDR3 comprises 15 residues. The CDR3 reads CASSYRPSEYNEQFF. The CDR3 bases are TGTGCCAGCAGTTATCGTCCTAGCGAGTACAATGAGCAGTTCTTC.

This clonotype came up a few times. The chain recombines TRBV12-3 or TRBV12-4 with TRBJ2-2; the D is unclear. CDR3 length equals 14 residues. Deletions cut 6 bases from V and 7 bases from J, with 15 bases between. This CDR3 is CASSPGDLLGELFF. The CDR3, as DNA: TGTGCCAGCAGCCCCGGCGATCTCCTCGGGGAGCTGTTTTTT.

Only a few counts were recorded for this clonotype. The chain uses TRBV10-3 and TRBJ1-2, with D unresolved. Trimming removed 6 bases from V and 8 bases from J, with 10 bases in between. The CDR3 has 11 residues. Germline V gives CDR1 ENHRY, CDR2 SYGVKD. The CDR3 nucleotides read TGTGCCATCAGGGAGGTGCAAGGCTACACCTTC. The encoded protein is CAIREVQGYTF.

This clonotype was detected many times. The V and J genes are TRBV12-3 or TRBV12-4 and TRBJ2-7; 8 bases agree with TRBD1. Trimming cost V 5 bases and J 3 bases; bases outside gene matches: 3. CDR3 size: 13 residues. Here the CDR3 DNA reads TGTGCCAGCAGTCTAGGGACAGGCTACGAGCAGTACTTC. Encoded protein: CASSLGTGYEQYF.

This clonotype was seen only a few times. J is TRBJ2-5 and V is TRBV14; perhaps D is TRBD1 or TRBD2 (6 bases each). CDR1 and CDR2 from the germline V gene are SGHDN and FVKESK. Trimming took off 3 bases at V and 4 bases at J, with 12 bases between the two ends. The CDR3 has 14 amino acids. The CDR3 nucleotides read TGTGCCAGCAGCCACAGGGGAGGTTTAGAGACCCAGTACTTC. Its protein product is CASSHRGGLETQYF. Full variable domain (outside the CDR3, taken from reference TRBV14 and TRBJ2-5): EAGVTQFPSHSVIEKGQTVTLRCDPISGHDNLYWYRRVMGKEIKFLLHFVKESKQDESGMPNNRFLAERTGGTYSTLKVQPAELEDSGVYFCASSHRGGLETQYFGPGTRLLVL.

This chain joins TRBV11-1 and TRBJ2-1; 10 bases align to TRBD2. V shed 5 bases and J 9 bases; nucleotides not matched to a gene: 10. In germline, CDR1 is SGHAT, CDR2 FQDESV (reference sequence). This CDR3 has 15 residues. CDR3 amino acids: CASSLGGAGGIEQFF. The CDR3 DNA follows: TGTGCCAGCAGCCTCGGGGGAGCGGGAGGGATTGAGCAGTTCTTC.

The chain carries TRBV4-1 and TRBJ2-5; 9 bases fit TRBD2. Unmatched junction bases numbered 4, after V lost 4 bases and J lost 1 base. The germline CDR1 and CDR2 sequences are MGHRA and YSYEKL. The CDR3 has 15 amino acids. The CDR3 DNA follows: TGCGCCAGCAGCCGACGACTAGCGGCCCAAGAGACCCAGTACTTC. This encodes CASSRRLAAQETQYF.

In this sample, this clonotype turned up a few times. This rearrangement joins TRBV21-1 to TRBJ1-5; the table's D call, TRBD1, has no DNA check behind it. TRBV21-1 is labeled a pseudogene. This CDR3 is built from 19 residues. In nucleotides, the CDR3 is TGTGCCAGCAGCAAGGTTTGGGACAGGGGGCGCGAAAGCAATCAGCCCCAGCATTTT. Protein product: CASSKVWDRGRESNQPQHF.

The chain employs TRBV14 and TRBJ1-1, with D tentatively TRBD1 (6 bases). CDR1 is SGHDN, CDR2 FVKESK, per germline. There are 15 residues in the CDR3. Between the trimmed V and J ends, which lost 3 bases and 0 bases, there was a span of 11 bases. The CDR3 here is CASSHADRMNTEAFF. In DNA, the CDR3 is TGTGCCAGCAGCCACGCTGACAGGATGAACACTGAAGCTTTCTTT.

This clonotype was picked up a small number of times. The chain links TRBV25-1 to TRBJ1-1; TRBD1 might be the D (5 bases). Trimming took 4 bases from V and 1 from J, leaving 10 bases between them. The CDR3 is 14 residues long. The germline V gene encodes CDR1 MGHDK and CDR2 SYGVNS. CDR3 coding DNA: TGTGCCAGCAGTGGGGGCGCGTGGAACACTGAAGCTTTCTTT. Amino acid sequence: CASSGGAWNTEAFF. Full variable domain (rest looked up from reference TRBV25-1 and TRBJ1-1): EADIYQTPRYLVIGTGKKITLECSQTMGHDKMYWYQQDPGMELHLIHYSYGVNSTEKGDLSSESTVSRIRTEHFPLTLESARPSHTSQYLCASSGGAWNTEAFFGQGTRLTVV.

The chain's CDR3 is CSARLSGTSGNIQYF. DNA of the CDR3: TGCAGTGCTAGACTTTCCGGGACTAGCGGAAACATTCAGTACTTC. This chain uses TRBV20-1 with TRBJ2-4; 11 positions match TRBD2. Germline V CDR1 and CDR2: DFQATT, SNEGSKA (reference sequence). The CDR3 length is 15 residues. V was pared by 2 bases and J by 6 bases, with 6 bases of the junction left unmatched.

A few counts support this clonotype. The rearrangement joins TRBV3-1 to TRBJ2-2; TRBD1 agrees at 7 bases. This CDR3 comprises 15 residues. V was clipped by 1 base and J by 5 bases; unmatched bases: 4. Germline-derived CDR1 and CDR2 are LGHDT and YNNKEL (reference sequence). Written as DNA, the CDR3 is TGTGCCAGCAGCCAAGGGGGGACAGTGACCGGGGAGCTGTTTTTT. Amino acids: CASSQGGTVTGELFF.

The CDR3 sequence is CASSSGLALYNEQFF. The DNA of the CDR3 is TGTGCCAGCAGCTCGGGACTAGCGCTCTACAATGAGCAGTTCTTC. This chain connects TRBV7-8 to TRBJ2-1; TRBD2 agrees at 10 bases. The V gene's germline CDR1 is SGHVS and CDR2 FQNEAQ. With V trimmed by 4 bases and J by 3 bases, 3 bases remained unmatched. The CDR3 consists of 15 residues.

This clonotype was seen more than once but under ten times. The rearrangement links TRBV29-1 to TRBJ2-2, with unresolved D. Per germline, CDR1 SQVTM and CDR2 ANQGSEA. Trimming removed 4 bases at V and 0 bases at J, with 9 bases between. The CDR3 runs 14 residues. The chain's CDR3 is CSVVTRPNTGELFF. The CDR3 nucleotides are TGCAGCGTTGTGACCCGACCGAACACCGGGGAGCTGTTTTTT.

This clonotype has a handful of counts. J is TRBJ2-1 and V is TRBV4-1, with TRBD2 as a possible D gene (5 bases). V lost 0 bases and J lost 0, with 15 bases in between. This CDR3 contains 18 residues. CDR1 MGHRA and CDR2 YSYEKL come from the germline V gene. The chain's CDR3 is CASSQDGSARSSYNEQFF. CDR3 DNA: TGCGCCAGCAGCCAAGATGGGAGCGCCCGAAGCTCCTACAATGAGCAGTTCTTC.

Ten or more counts support this clonotype. The chain combines TRBV7-2 with TRBJ1-5, with TRBD1 identical over 10 bases. V shed 5 bases, J shed 6 bases, and the junction held 10 bases outside the gene matches. CDR3 length equals 16 residues. Germline lookup yields CDR1 SGHTA and CDR2 FQGNSA. As DNA, the CDR3 is TGTGCCAGCAGCCCATGGACAGGGGGAGTACGTCAGCCCCAGCATTTT. This encodes CASSPWTGGVRQPQHF.

The chain uses TRBV2 and TRBJ1-6; the match to TRBD1 covers 9 bases. The CDR3 runs 15 residues. The J segment lost 6 bases and the V segment lost 5 bases, leaving 5 bases of the junction unmatched. The germline gives CDR1 SNHLY, CDR2 FYNNEI. The CDR3 DNA is TGTGCCAGCAGTACCGACAGGGGGTCTAATTCACCCCTCCACTTT. It encodes CASSTDRGSNSPLHF.